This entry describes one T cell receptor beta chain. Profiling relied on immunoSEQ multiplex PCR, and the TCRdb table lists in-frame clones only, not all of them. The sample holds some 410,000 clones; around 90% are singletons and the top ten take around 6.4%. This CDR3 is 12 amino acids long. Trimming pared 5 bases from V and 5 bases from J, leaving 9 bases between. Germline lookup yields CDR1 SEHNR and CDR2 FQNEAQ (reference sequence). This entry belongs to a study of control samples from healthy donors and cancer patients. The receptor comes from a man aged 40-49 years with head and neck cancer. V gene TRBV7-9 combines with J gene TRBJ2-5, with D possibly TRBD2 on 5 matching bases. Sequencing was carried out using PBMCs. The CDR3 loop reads CASSLRGETQYF. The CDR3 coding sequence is TGTGCCAGCAGCCTACGGGGTGAGACCCAGTACTTC.